Listed below are T cell receptor beta chains from one sample, sequenced in a study of Ad26.COV2.S vaccination and SARS-CoV-2 variants. The protocol was immunoSEQ multiplex PCR, while the TCRdb copy is restricted to in-frame clones and leaves out a portion. The sample records almost 400,000 clones, 89% being singletons. Sequencing used peripheral blood, obtained in a trial of Ad26.COV2.S vaccine versus placebo. These receptors came from a person between 18 and 65 years old who received the Ad26.COV2.S COVID-19 vaccine or a placebo. Both conserved end residues are part of each CDR3. Each record gives: D gene, J gene, clone size, V gene, CDR3 DNA, CDR3 protein. D genes are given only for firm matches. A row's size may be missing; if present it is once, few, many or a size class.

D gene: -; J gene: TRBJ1-1; clone size: few; V gene: TRBV6-2/TRBV6-3; CDR3 DNA: TGTGCCAGCAGTTGGAGGGGGGCCAACACTGAAGCTTTCTTT; CDR3 protein: CASSWRGANTEAFF
D gene: -; J gene: TRBJ1-5; clone size: few; V gene: TRBV11-2; CDR3 DNA: TGTGCCAGCAGCTTAGGTCCGACTCAGCCCCAGCATTTT; CDR3 protein: CASSLGPTQPQHF
D gene: -; J gene: TRBJ2-5; clone size: -; V gene: TRBV19; CDR3 DNA: TGTGCCAGTAGTATAGTGGGGACCCGGGAGACCCAGTACTTC; CDR3 protein: CASSIVGTRETQYF
D gene: -; J gene: TRBJ1-6; clone size: few; V gene: TRBV6-2/TRBV6-3; CDR3 DNA: TGTGCCAGCAGTTACTCGGGGAATTCACCCCTCCACTTT; CDR3 protein: CASSYSGNSPLHF
D gene: -; J gene: TRBJ1-1; clone size: -; V gene: TRBV10-3; CDR3 DNA: TGTGCCATCAGCCGAGCTTACAGGGATGTGAACACTGAAGCTTTCTTT; CDR3 protein: CAISRAYRDVNTEAFF
D gene: -; J gene: TRBJ1-1; clone size: -; V gene: TRBV19; CDR3 DNA: TGTGCCAGTCGTGGCGACATACAGGTTGAAGCTTTCTTT; CDR3 protein: CASRGDIQVEAFF
D gene: -; J gene: TRBJ1-2; clone size: -; V gene: TRBV7-8; CDR3 DNA: TGTGCCAGCAGCTTAGCGCGAATGTCCTATGGCTACACCTTC; CDR3 protein: CASSLARMSYGYTF
D gene: TRBD1; J gene: TRBJ1-1; clone size: once; V gene: TRBV29-1; CDR3 DNA: TGCAGCGCCTCGGACAGGTTGAACACTGAAGCTTTCTTT; CDR3 protein: CSASDRLNTEAFF
D gene: TRBD2; J gene: TRBJ2-7; clone size: -; V gene: TRBV7-9; CDR3 DNA: TGTGCCAGCAGCTCCGGGACTAGCGGTAACTACGAGCAGTACTTC; CDR3 protein: CASSSGTSGNYEQYF
D gene: TRBD1; J gene: TRBJ1-1; clone size: -; V gene: TRBV5-1; CDR3 DNA: TGCGCCAGCAGCTACGGGACAGGGGGCAAAGCTTTCTTT; CDR3 protein: CASSYGTGGKAFF
D gene: -; J gene: TRBJ2-7; clone size: -; V gene: TRBV11-1; CDR3 DNA: TGTGCCAGCAGCCTCGACGCGGAAAGCTCCTACGAGCAGTACTTC; CDR3 protein: CASSLDAESSYEQYF
D gene: -; J gene: TRBJ2-7; clone size: -; V gene: TRBV10-3; CDR3 DNA: TGTGCCATCAGTGGACAGGGAGGCACCTACGAGCAGTACTTC; CDR3 protein: CAISGQGGTYEQYF
D gene: TRBD1; J gene: TRBJ2-7; clone size: -; V gene: TRBV6-4; CDR3 DNA: TGTGCCAGCAGTGACTCGAAGTGGGACAGTCAGTACGAGCAGTACTTC; CDR3 protein: CASSDSKWDSQYEQYF
D gene: -; J gene: TRBJ1-1; clone size: -; V gene: TRBV24-1; CDR3 DNA: TGTGCCACCAGGGCAGGGCTGAACACTGAAGCTTTCTTT; CDR3 protein: CATRAGLNTEAFF
D gene: TRBD1; J gene: TRBJ2-7; clone size: few; V gene: TRBV27; CDR3 DNA: TGTGCCAGCCTTACCCCGGGACAGGGCTCCTACGAGCAGTACTTC; CDR3 protein: CASLTPGQGSYEQYF
D gene: TRBD2; J gene: TRBJ2-7; clone size: once; V gene: TRBV7-2; CDR3 DNA: TGTGCCAGCAGCTTAGCAACCTTGACTAGCGGGTACGAGCAGTACTTC; CDR3 protein: CASSLATLTSGYEQYF
D gene: -; J gene: TRBJ1-1; clone size: -; V gene: TRBV6-5; CDR3 DNA: TGTGCCAGCAGCCGGTGGGCCTCAGCCACTGAAGCTTTCTTT; CDR3 protein: CASSRWASATEAFF
D gene: TRBD2; J gene: TRBJ2-5; clone size: -; V gene: TRBV6-5; CDR3 DNA: TGTGCCAGCAGACCCAGCGGGAGAGTAGGGGAGACCCAGTACTTC; CDR3 protein: CASRPSGRVGETQYF
D gene: -; J gene: TRBJ2-7; clone size: -; V gene: TRBV9; CDR3 DNA: TGTGCCAGCAGCGTAGGGAACAGGGACCGGGAGCAGTACTTC; CDR3 protein: CASSVGNRDREQYF
D gene: -; J gene: TRBJ2-7; clone size: -; V gene: TRBV6-2/TRBV6-3; CDR3 DNA: TGTGCCAGCAGTTACATTGGTTCCAACTACGAGCAGTACTTC; CDR3 protein: CASSYIGSNYEQYF
D gene: -; J gene: TRBJ1-6; clone size: -; V gene: TRBV30; CDR3 DNA: TGTGCCTGGAAAGGGGAGGCACAAGTTAATTCACCCCTCCACTTT; CDR3 protein: CAWKGEAQVNSPLHF
D gene: -; J gene: TRBJ1-2; clone size: -; V gene: TRBV28; CDR3 DNA: TGTGCCAGCAGTTTATCGGCGGGTGGCTACACCTTC; CDR3 protein: CASSLSAGGYTF
D gene: -; J gene: TRBJ2-3; clone size: -; V gene: TRBV6-6; CDR3 DNA: TGTGCCAGCAGTTATTGGGAGGGGGTAGATACGCAGTATTTT; CDR3 protein: CASSYWEGVDTQYF
D gene: -; J gene: TRBJ1-4; clone size: -; V gene: TRBV19; CDR3 DNA: TGTGCCAGACCCGACAGGCGTGGTGAAAAACTGTTTTTT; CDR3 protein: CARPDRRGEKLFF
D gene: TRBD1; J gene: TRBJ1-2; clone size: -; V gene: TRBV5-1; CDR3 DNA: TGCGCCAGCAGCTTCCGGACAGGGGAAGGCTACACCTTC; CDR3 protein: CASSFRTGEGYTF
D gene: TRBD2; J gene: TRBJ2-2; clone size: -; V gene: TRBV9; CDR3 DNA: TGTGCCAGCAGCGTAGTAGCGGGATATGGCGGGGAGCTGTTTTTT; CDR3 protein: CASSVVAGYGGELFF
D gene: -; J gene: TRBJ1-1; clone size: -; V gene: TRBV5-6; CDR3 DNA: TGTGCCAGCAGCTTGGCTGGTCAAACTGAAGCTTTCTTT; CDR3 protein: CASSLAGQTEAFF
D gene: -; J gene: TRBJ2-5; clone size: -; V gene: TRBV15; CDR3 DNA: TGTGCCACCAGCAGAGCCGGGACACAAGAGACCCAGTACTTC; CDR3 protein: CATSRAGTQETQYF
D gene: -; J gene: TRBJ1-1; clone size: -; V gene: TRBV3-1/TRBV3-2; CDR3 DNA: TGTGCCAGCAGCCACCACACTGAAGCTTTCTTT; CDR3 protein: CASSHHTEAFF
D gene: TRBD1; J gene: TRBJ1-3; clone size: -; V gene: TRBV7-3; CDR3 DNA: TGTGCCAGCAGCCCATATCCAGGGGGCTCCTCTGGAAACACCATATATTTT; CDR3 protein: CASSPYPGGSSGNTIYF
D gene: -; J gene: TRBJ1-6; clone size: -; V gene: TRBV5-8; CDR3 DNA: TGTGCCAGCAGCTCTGGACCTAACTATAATTCACCCCTCCACTTT; CDR3 protein: CASSSGPNYNSPLHF
D gene: TRBD1; J gene: TRBJ2-5; clone size: once; V gene: TRBV19; CDR3 DNA: TGTGCCAGTAGTATTCTTCGGACAGGGCAAGAGACCCAGTACTTC; CDR3 protein: CASSILRTGQETQYF
D gene: TRBD1; J gene: TRBJ1-3; clone size: -; V gene: TRBV19; CDR3 DNA: TGTGCCAGTAGTGGGAACAGGGGACGGAACACCATATATTTT; CDR3 protein: CASSGNRGRNTIYF
D gene: -; J gene: TRBJ2-2; clone size: few; V gene: TRBV2; CDR3 DNA: TGTGCCAGCAGTGTGAGTGACTCGAACACCGGGGAGCTGTTTTTT; CDR3 protein: CASSVSDSNTGELFF
D gene: -; J gene: TRBJ1-1; clone size: few; V gene: TRBV20-1; CDR3 DNA: TGCAGTGCCGAAGGGGGCACTGAAGCTTTCTTT; CDR3 protein: CSAEGGTEAFF
D gene: TRBD1; J gene: TRBJ1-3; clone size: -; V gene: TRBV27; CDR3 DNA: TGTGCCAGCAGTCCCCGGACAGGCCGTCCCTCTGGAAACACCATATATTTT; CDR3 protein: CASSPRTGRPSGNTIYF
D gene: -; J gene: TRBJ2-7; clone size: -; V gene: TRBV5-5; CDR3 DNA: TGTGCCAGCAGCCCGGCAGGACCCTCCACCAACGAGCAGTACTTC; CDR3 protein: CASSPAGPSTNEQYF
D gene: -; J gene: TRBJ1-3; clone size: -; V gene: TRBV2; CDR3 DNA: TGTGCCAGCAGCAGGAGGCAGGGAGACACCATATATTTT; CDR3 protein: CASSRRQGDTIYF
D gene: TRBD2; J gene: TRBJ2-1; clone size: once; V gene: TRBV5-6; CDR3 DNA: TGTGCCAGCAGCTTCCGCGGACTAGCGGGAGTCAATGAGCAGTTCTTC; CDR3 protein: CASSFRGLAGVNEQFF
D gene: -; J gene: TRBJ2-5; clone size: -; V gene: TRBV12-3/TRBV12-4; CDR3 DNA: TGTGCCAGCAGCCCCCGCGAAGAGACCCAGTACTTC; CDR3 protein: CASSPREETQYF
D gene: TRBD2; J gene: TRBJ2-1; clone size: -; V gene: TRBV7-3; CDR3 DNA: TGTGCCAGCAGCACCTCGACTAGCGGGGGTGAGCAGTTCTTC; CDR3 protein: CASSTSTSGGEQFF
D gene: TRBD1; J gene: TRBJ1-1; clone size: -; V gene: TRBV7-3; CDR3 DNA: TGTGCCAGCAGCTTAACGTCACAGGACAGGGCTGAAGCTTTCTTT; CDR3 protein: CASSLTSQDRAEAFF
D gene: TRBD2; J gene: TRBJ2-3; clone size: -; V gene: TRBV5-4; CDR3 DNA: TGTGCCAGCAGCCCCAGGGTAGCGGGAGTTATGGATACGCAGTATTTT; CDR3 protein: CASSPRVAGVMDTQYF
D gene: TRBD1; J gene: TRBJ1-1; clone size: -; V gene: TRBV9; CDR3 DNA: TGTGCCAGCAGCGACGGACAGGGGACGTCCTTGAACACTGAAGCTTTCTTT; CDR3 protein: CASSDGQGTSLNTEAFF
D gene: -; J gene: TRBJ2-2; clone size: -; V gene: TRBV19; CDR3 DNA: TGTGCCAGTAGTCCCGGGGCCCACACCGGGGAGCTGTTTTTT; CDR3 protein: CASSPGAHTGELFF
D gene: TRBD1; J gene: TRBJ2-1; clone size: -; V gene: TRBV16; CDR3 DNA: TGTGCCAGCAGCCCGGGTAGGGACAGCTACAATGAGCAGTTCTTC; CDR3 protein: CASSPGRDSYNEQFF
D gene: TRBD2; J gene: TRBJ2-5; clone size: -; V gene: TRBV5-1; CDR3 DNA: TGCGCCAGCAGCGAACGGCCGGGACTACCAGAGACCCAGTACTTC; CDR3 protein: CASSERPGLPETQYF
D gene: -; J gene: TRBJ2-5; clone size: -; V gene: TRBV5-4; CDR3 DNA: TGTGCCAGCAGTTCCCAGGGGACAAGGGAGACCCAGTACTTC; CDR3 protein: CASSSQGTRETQYF
D gene: -; J gene: TRBJ1-1; clone size: -; V gene: TRBV19; CDR3 DNA: TGTGCCAGTAGTATAGTTCCGGGACGGAGCACTGAAGCTTTCTTT; CDR3 protein: CASSIVPGRSTEAFF
D gene: -; J gene: TRBJ2-2; clone size: -; V gene: TRBV7-9; CDR3 DNA: TGTGCCAGCAGCCTCAAGCGCCTGAACACCGGGGAGCTGTTTTTT; CDR3 protein: CASSLKRLNTGELFF
D gene: -; J gene: TRBJ1-5; clone size: -; V gene: TRBV19; CDR3 DNA: TGTGCCAGTAGTATACAGGGGTCCAACCAGCCCCAGCATTTT; CDR3 protein: CASSIQGSNQPQHF
D gene: TRBD1; J gene: TRBJ1-3; clone size: few; V gene: TRBV5-1; CDR3 DNA: TGCGCCAGCAGCTTGGATGGGACAGACTCTGGAAACACCATATATTTT; CDR3 protein: CASSLDGTDSGNTIYF
D gene: -; J gene: TRBJ1-5; clone size: once; V gene: TRBV6-6; CDR3 DNA: TGTGCCAGCAGTCCCGGGATTAGCAATCAGCCCCAGCATTTT; CDR3 protein: CASSPGISNQPQHF